A single sample is the source of the 32 T cell receptor beta chains below, sequenced in a study of vaccination and CD4 T cells after COVID-19. TCRdb called the PCR reads again in MiXCR, with one record for every CDR3 protein. Counted here are about 20,000 distinct CDR3 sequences, roughly 64% occurring once; the ten biggest clones make up approximately 1.1%. Sequenced here: CD4+ T cells from blood, sampled before SARS-CoV-2 vaccination. The receptors come from a human donor who had recovered from COVID-19.

There are a few counts of this clonotype. This chain connects TRBV19 to TRBJ1-3; D unclear. Trimming shortened V by 11 bases and J by 0 bases, and 11 bases separated the two germline ends. The CDR3 consists of 13 residues. CDR1 and CDR2 (germline): LNHDA, SQIVND (reference sequence). CDR3 DNA sequence: TGTGCCGCCGCGGACCGCTCTGGAAACACCATATATTTT. It translates to CAAADRSGNTIYF.

The chain employs TRBV19 and TRBJ1-5; 10 bases fit TRBD1. The CDR3 consists of 15 residues. The V gene's germline CDR1 is LNHDA and CDR2 SQIVND (reference sequence). Unmatched junction bases numbered 4, after V lost 3 bases and J lost 5 bases. This chain's CDR3 is CASSISGQGHQPQHF. The CDR3 region has the DNA TGTGCCAGTAGTATCTCGGGACAGGGGCATCAGCCCCAGCATTTT. Complete variable domain (other parts from reference TRBV19 and TRBJ1-5): DGGITQSPKYLFRKEGQNVTLSCEQNLNHDAMYWYRQDPGQGLRLIYYSQIVNDFQKGDIAEGYSVSREKKESFPLTVTSAQKNPTAFYLCASSISGQGHQPQHFGDGTRLSIL.

The chain joins TRBV7-3 to TRBJ2-5; tentative D call: TRBD1 (5 bases). V gave up 5 bases and J gave up 1 base, with 11 bases separating them. The germline CDR1 and CDR2 sequences are SGHTA and FQGTGA. This CDR3 contains 14 residues. The CDR3 DNA follows: TGTGCCAGCAGCCCCCGGACAACCCAAGAGACCCAGTACTTC. Translating it yields CASSPRTTQETQYF.

CDR3 DNA sequence: TGTGCCAGCAGCCAATTGCCCCAGGGGTCGCAGTATTTT. This encodes CASSQLPQGSQYF. This chain links TRBV6-1 with TRBJ2-3, with D possibly matching TRBD1 (6 bases). The CDR3 runs 13 residues. V lost 6 bases to trimming and J lost 10 bases, with 17 bases between them. Germline CDR1 is MNHNS and CDR2 is SASEGT.

This clonotype has a handful of counts. The chain couples TRBV7-6 to TRBJ1-5; 7 bases match TRBD1. This CDR3 has 16 amino acids. J was trimmed by 3 bases and V by 4 bases; bases with no gene match: 9. Germline assignment: CDR1 SGHVS and CDR2 FNYEAQ. CDR3 bases: TGTGCCAGCAGCTCGACAGGGAGGGGGGACAATCAGCCCCAGCATTTT. Its protein is CASSSTGRGDNQPQHF.

The chain couples TRBV14 to TRBJ2-5; TRBD1 matches 9 bases. Germline trimming cut 3 bases from V and 9 bases from J; bases unmatched to any gene: 8. From germline, CDR1 is SGHDN and CDR2 FVKESK. The CDR3 extends over 14 amino acids. CDR3 amino acids: CASSQSGQGLSQYF. In DNA form, the CDR3 reads TGTGCCAGCAGCCAGTCGGGACAGGGTCTTTCCCAGTACTTC. Full variable domain (rest looked up from reference TRBV14 and TRBJ2-5): EAGVTQFPSHSVIEKGQTVTLRCDPISGHDNLYWYRRVMGKEIKFLLHFVKESKQDESGMPNNRFLAERTGGTYSTLKVQPAELEDSGVYFCASSQSGQGLSQYFGPGTRLLVL.

The J gene is TRBJ2-7, the V gene TRBV20-1; TRBD2 is a possible D gene (6 bases). Germline V CDR1 and CDR2: DFQATT, SNEGSKA (reference sequence). V dropped 2 bases and J dropped 4 bases, with 18 bases sitting between them. The CDR3 contains 15 residues. This CDR3 is CSARIPEGREYEQYF. In DNA, the CDR3 is TGCAGTGCTAGAATCCCGGAGGGCAGGGAATACGAGCAGTACTTC.

The chain joins TRBV6-1 to TRBJ1-1; maybe TRBD1 (6 bases). The CDR3 is made up of 14 amino acids. Germline V gene lookup returns CDR1 MNHNS and CDR2 SASEGT. With 2 bases removed from V and 6 bases from J, the gap between germline ends came to 13 bases. Written as DNA, the CDR3 is TGTGCCAGCAGTGAAAGAGGGGGGGTCCCTGAAGCTTTCTTT. It is translated as CASSERGGVPEAFF.

The chain couples TRBV2 to TRBJ2-7, with 7 bases lining up with TRBD2. The V gene end was trimmed by 8 bases and the J gene end by 2 bases; junction bases not matched to a gene: 12. The CDR3 spans 15 residues. CDR1 SNHLY and CDR2 FYNNEI come from the germline V gene. For the CDR3, the DNA is TGTGCCAGCGATCCCCCTAGCGGACGCACCTACGAGCAGTACTTC. It is translated as CASDPPSGRTYEQYF.

V is TRBV20-1 and J is TRBJ2-2; a possible D gene is TRBD1 (5 bases). Germline assignment: CDR1 DFQATT and CDR2 SNEGSKA (reference sequence). V was trimmed by 5 bases and J by 6 bases, leaving 16 bases between them. This CDR3 spans 14 amino acids. The CDR3, as DNA: TGCAGTGCTGTTTCGGCAGGGCTGGCCGGGGAGCTGTTTTTT. The encoded protein is CSAVSAGLAGELFF.

This clonotype was counted a few times. The V call is TRBV20-1, the J call TRBJ1-5, with 8 bases aligning to TRBD1. The germline gives CDR1 DFQATT, CDR2 SNEGSKA (reference sequence). The CDR3 is 14 residues long. V dropped 1 base and J dropped 5; count of bases not matched to a gene: 4. CDR3 DNA sequence: TGCAGTGCTAGAGTGACAGGGGCGGATCAGCCCCAGCATTTT. Amino acids: CSARVTGADQPQHF.

In its sample, this clonotype was seen a few times. The genes are TRBV20-1 and TRBJ2-1; 10 bases fit TRBD2. The CDR3 has 17 amino acids. CDR1 is DFQATT, CDR2 SNEGSKA, per germline (reference sequence). Losses at the gene ends were 3 bases for V and 6 bases for J; bases not matched to a gene: 14. The CDR3 region is CSASLTTSGVLFNEQFF. CDR3 nucleotide sequence: TGCAGTGCTAGCCTGACCACTAGCGGGGTGCTTTTCAATGAGCAGTTCTTC.

The gene calls are TRBV12-3 or TRBV12-4 and TRBJ2-1; 9 bases map to TRBD2. Trimming took 6 bases from V and 3 from J; bases not matched to a gene: 6. The CDR3 runs to 15 residues. The CDR3 loop reads CASRFLAGSYNEQFF. In DNA form, the CDR3 reads TGTGCCAGCAGATTCCTAGCGGGGAGCTACAATGAGCAGTTCTTC.

The chain joins TRBV6-1 to TRBJ2-7, with 7 bases aligning to TRBD2. In germline, CDR1 is MNHNS, CDR2 SASEGT. The CDR3 spans 14 residues. V was clipped by 10 bases and J by 1 base; unmatched bases: 10. The CDR3 is CATLSGAPSYEQYF. In nucleotides, the CDR3 is TGTGCCACCTTAAGCGGGGCCCCTTCCTACGAGCAGTACTTC.

The chain links TRBV2 to TRBJ1-5, with 7 bases matching TRBD1. The CDR3 consists of 14 residues. Trimming cost V 7 bases and J 4 bases; bases outside gene matches: 7. Germline CDR1 reads SNHLY; CDR2 reads FYNNEI. CDR3 bases: TGTGCCAGCACTGCCCAGGACAGGAATCAGCCCCAGCATTTT. It codes for CASTAQDRNQPQHF.

The chain combines TRBV11-3 with TRBJ1-1; the D gene is possibly TRBD1 (6 bases). CDR3 length: 14 residues. Per the germline V gene, CDR1 is SGHNT and CDR2 is YENEEA. Trimming cost V 0 bases and J 8 bases, with 13 bases left between them. The CDR3 sequence is CASSLDGQNQEAFF. In nucleotides, the CDR3 is TGTGCCAGCAGCTTAGACGGACAGAACCAGGAAGCTTTCTTT.

J is TRBJ1-2 and V is TRBV10-1; D is unresolved. Germline lookup yields CDR1 WNHNN and CDR2 SYGVQD (reference sequence). The CDR3 length is 14 residues. V lost 6 bases, J lost 1 base, and 12 bases lay in between. Here the CDR3 reads CASRAPQCNYGYTF. CDR3 nucleotides: TGCGCCAGCAGAGCGCCACAGTGTAACTATGGCTACACCTTC.

The rearrangement links TRBV6-2 or TRBV6-3 to TRBJ2-5; 11 bases match TRBD2. The V and J ends lost 8 bases and 1 base, in that order; junction bases with no gene match: 12. Germline V lookup: CDR1 MNHEY, CDR2 SVGEGT. CDR3 length equals 17 residues. CDR3 amino acids: CASLAVGLAARQETQYF. The CDR3 DNA reads TGTGCCAGCTTAGCGGTGGGACTAGCGGCACGCCAAGAGACCCAGTACTTC.

DNA for the CDR3: TGCAGTGCTAGGAAGTCGGACAGACAAGAGACCCAGTACTTC. It translates to CSARKSDRQETQYF. V gene TRBV20-1 combines with J gene TRBJ2-5; D may be TRBD1 (6 bases). This CDR3 has 14 amino acids. Germline V gives CDR1 DFQATT, CDR2 SNEGSKA (reference sequence). Trimming removed 3 bases at V and 2 bases at J, with 13 bases between.

This clonotype was counted a single time. The CDR3 DNA reads as TGTGCCAGCAGCTATACACGACAGGAGTGGTACTTC. Residues: CASSYTRQEWYF. The chain joins TRBV7-2 to TRBJ2-7; possibly TRBD1 for D (6 bases). Germline values: CDR1 SGHTA, CDR2 FQGNSA. The CDR3 runs 12 residues. V was shortened by 4 bases and J by 12 bases, with 16 bases between the two germline ends.

This clonotype was counted between two and nine times. The rearrangement uses TRBV6-1 and TRBJ2-7, with 8 bases aligning to TRBD1. This CDR3 spans 19 amino acids. After removal of 2 bases from V and 1 base from J, the junction contained 16 bases not matched to a gene. The V gene's germline CDR1 is MNHNS and CDR2 SASEGT. The CDR3 region has the DNA TGTGCCAGCAGTGAACAGTTGCAGGGGGCTGTGCGGGGATCCTACGAGCAGTACTTC. This gives the protein CASSEQLQGAVRGSYEQYF.

The table lists this clonotype with a few counts. The chain has TRBV27 and TRBJ2-2, with TRBD2 matching 12 bases. This CDR3 comprises 17 residues. V gave up 5 bases and J gave up 5 bases; unmatched junction bases: 9. CDR1 and CDR2 (germline): MNHEY, SMNVEV (reference sequence). The CDR3 nucleotides are TGTGCCAGCAGTCCTCGACTAGCGGGAGTGGATACCGGGGAGCTGTTTTTT. This gives the protein CASSPRLAGVDTGELFF.

The chain carries TRBV9 and TRBJ1-3; 7 nucleotides agree with TRBD1. CDR3 length equals 15 residues. Germline CDR1 is SGDLS and CDR2 is YYNGEE. V was pared by 4 bases and J by 2 bases, with 6 bases of the junction left unmatched. The CDR3 nucleotides are TGTGCCAGCAGCACACGGGACAGAACTGGAAACACCATATATTTT. Protein sequence: CASSTRDRTGNTIYF.

The chain is built from TRBV6-1 and TRBJ1-4; TRBD1 matches at 10 bases. This CDR3 is 15 amino acids long. Germline trimming cut 6 bases from V and 2 bases from J; bases unmatched to any gene: 3. The germline CDR1 and CDR2 sequences are MNHNS and SASEGT. CDR3 in DNA: TGTGCCAGCAGGGACAGGGGGAGTACTAATGAAAAACTGTTTTTT. Translated, it gives CASRDRGSTNEKLFF.

The genes are TRBV20-1 and TRBJ2-1, with D uncertain. The CDR3 extends over 13 amino acids. Germline CDR1 is DFQATT and CDR2 is SNEGSKA (reference sequence). V was clipped by 3 bases and J by 15 bases, with 21 bases between them. CDR3 nucleotide sequence: TGCAGTGCTAGCAATAATAGAGTGGGTAGTTGGTTCTTC. Its protein is CSASNNRVGSWFF.

This rearrangement joins TRBV6-5 to TRBJ1-3; 7 bases map to TRBD1. Germline assignment: CDR1 MNHEY and CDR2 SVGAGI. The CDR3 has 14 residues. V shed 4 bases, J shed 4 bases, and the junction held 4 bases outside the gene matches. CDR3 loop: CASSLGGEGNTIYF. CDR3 DNA sequence: TGTGCCAGCAGTTTAGGGGGCGAAGGAAACACCATATATTTT.

This rearrangement joins TRBV20-1 to TRBJ2-7; D not resolved. Germline V lookup: CDR1 DFQATT, CDR2 SNEGSKA (reference sequence). With 6 bases removed from V and 0 bases from J, the gap between germline ends came to 21 bases. The CDR3 spans 16 residues. Written as DNA, the CDR3 is TGCAGTGCGGGGATGATTGAGCGCCCCAGCTCCTACGAGCAGTACTTC. It is translated as CSAGMIERPSSYEQYF.

The genes are TRBV20-1 and TRBJ2-7, with 10 bases matching TRBD1. CDR3 length: 12 residues. The germline V gene has CDR1 DFQATT and CDR2 SNEGSKA (reference sequence). V was clipped by 7 bases and J by 4 bases; unmatched bases: 4. CDR3 loop: CSVPGQGYEQYF. The CDR3 DNA reads as TGCAGTGTTCCGGGACAGGGGTACGAGCAGTACTTC.

This clonotype was detected once. The CDR3 spells CASIEDRFFNYGYTF. The CDR3 coding sequence is TGTGCCAGCATCGAAGACAGATTCTTTAACTATGGCTACACCTTC. V is TRBV28 and J is TRBJ1-2, with a weak D call TRBD1 (5 bases). CDR3 size: 15 residues. Germline CDR1 is MDHEN and CDR2 is SYDVKM. Trimming cost V 7 bases and J 1 base, with 16 bases left between them.

CDR3 region: CASSQGQGGVNQPQHF. Here the CDR3 DNA reads TGCGCCAGCAGCCAAGGACAGGGAGGCGTCAATCAGCCCCAGCATTTT. The V gene is TRBV4-1, the J gene TRBJ1-5; 7 bases fit TRBD1. The CDR3 extends over 16 amino acids. The germline gives CDR1 MGHRA, CDR2 YSYEKL. The trim removed 1 base at V and 3 bases at J, leaving 6 bases unmatched.

The chain employs TRBV20-1 and TRBJ1-1, with unresolved D. Germline V gives CDR1 DFQATT, CDR2 SNEGSKA (reference sequence). Trimming stripped 3 bases from V and 1 base from J, with 6 bases between. This CDR3 has 12 residues. The CDR3: CSARGPNTEAFF. Written as DNA, the CDR3 is TGCAGTGCTAGGGGCCCGAACACTGAAGCTTTCTTT.

The CDR3 loop is CASSDPGTGVQPQHF. In nucleotides, the CDR3 is TGTGCCAGCAGTGACCCCGGGACAGGGGTTCAGCCCCAGCATTTT. This chain joins TRBV28 and TRBJ1-5; 10 bases are shared with TRBD1. In germline, CDR1 is MDHEN, CDR2 SYDVKM. J lost 6 bases, V lost 5 bases, and 7 bases had no gene match. The CDR3 covers 15 residues. Full variable domain (outside the CDR3, taken from reference TRBV28 and TRBJ1-5): DVKVTQSSRYLVKRTGEKVFLECVQDMDHENMFWYRQDPGLGLRLIYFSYDVKMKEKGDIPEGYSVSREKKERFSLILESASTNQTSMYLCASSDPGTGVQPQHFGDGTRLSIL.